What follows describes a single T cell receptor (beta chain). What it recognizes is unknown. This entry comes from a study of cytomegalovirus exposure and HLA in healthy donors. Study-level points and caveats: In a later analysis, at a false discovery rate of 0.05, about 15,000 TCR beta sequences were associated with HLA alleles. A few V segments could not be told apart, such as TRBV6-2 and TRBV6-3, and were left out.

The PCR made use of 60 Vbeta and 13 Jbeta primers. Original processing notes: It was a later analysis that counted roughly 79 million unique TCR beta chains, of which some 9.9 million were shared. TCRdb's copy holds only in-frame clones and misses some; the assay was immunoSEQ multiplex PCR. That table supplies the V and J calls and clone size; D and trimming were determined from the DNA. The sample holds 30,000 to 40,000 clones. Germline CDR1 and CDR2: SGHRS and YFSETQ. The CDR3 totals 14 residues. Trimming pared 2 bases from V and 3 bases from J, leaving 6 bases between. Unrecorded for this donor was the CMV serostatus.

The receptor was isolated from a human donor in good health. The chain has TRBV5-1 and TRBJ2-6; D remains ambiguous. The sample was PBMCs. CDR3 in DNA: TGCGCCAGCAGCTTTCAGTATGGGGCCAACGTCCTGACTTTC. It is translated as CASSFQYGANVLTF.